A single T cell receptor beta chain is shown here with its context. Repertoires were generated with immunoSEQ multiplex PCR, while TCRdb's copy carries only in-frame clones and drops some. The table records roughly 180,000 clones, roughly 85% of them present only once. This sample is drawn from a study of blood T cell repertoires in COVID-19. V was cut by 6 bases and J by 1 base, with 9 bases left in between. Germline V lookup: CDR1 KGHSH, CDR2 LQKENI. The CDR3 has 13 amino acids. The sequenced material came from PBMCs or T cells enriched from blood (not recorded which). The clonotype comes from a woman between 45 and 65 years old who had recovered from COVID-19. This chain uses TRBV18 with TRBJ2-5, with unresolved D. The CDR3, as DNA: TGTGCCAGCTCCCAGGCAGGCCAAGAGACCCAGTACTTC. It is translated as CASSQAGQETQYF.